This T cell receptor beta chain was found in a study of regulatory T cells in long-lasting Graves disease. The study's findings and limits: Whereas new patients shared some 970 public clonotypes, persistent patients shared more, at 2,500 to 3,500.

To make TCR beta libraries, researchers used iRepertoire HTBI primers and Arm-PCR of CDR3 regions. TCRdb analysed the multiplex PCR reads with MiXCR anew, one entry per CDR3 protein. The top ten clones hold around 12% of a sample with 580,000 or so distinct CDR3 sequences, 15% to 20% of them seen once. This clonotype was seen at least ten times. Its antigen is not identified. Time point described: newly diagnosed GD, antithyroid drugs for less than 3 months. PBMC RNA served as the TCR library source. This CDR3 region has 13 residues. V lost 0 bases, J lost 4 bases, and 7 bases lay in between. The germline gives CDR1 SNHLY, CDR2 FYNNEI. The sample also formed part of further work on T cells in Graves' hyperthyroidism and ophthalmopathy. That source notes: The definition of stable Graves' hyperthyroidism was no ophthalmopathy progression within 18 months. Clinicians diagnosed patients from clinical symptoms, serum thyroxine and TRAb, thyroid ultrasound and orbital computed tomography. Researchers found most expanded thyroid clonotypes above 0.001 in blood as well.

The clonotype was recovered from a man between 18 and 29 years old with Graves disease. The sequencing here drew on peripheral blood mononuclear cells (PBMCs), taken at new diagnosis, from a patient treated with antithyroid drugs. The genes are TRBV2 and TRBJ2-7, with a tentative D call TRBD1 (6 bases). The CDR3 is CASSEARGYEQYF. In DNA, the CDR3 is TGTGCCAGCAGTGAAGCTAGGGGGTACGAGCAGTACTTC.